The present entry profiles one T cell receptor beta chain with its context. Its cognate antigen is unknown. This specimen belongs to a study of shared clonotypes between healthy human individuals. This CDR3 region has 15 residues. V was pared by 0 bases and J by 5 bases, with 13 bases between. Germline loops: CDR1 SGHDN, CDR2 FVKESK. All participating donors were Caucasian adults from Nashville, Tennessee. Repertoires were generated with immunoSEQ multiplex PCR, while TCRdb's copy carries only in-frame clones and drops some. The sample gives around 2.1 million clones, almost 96% of which show up once; around 0.13% is in the top ten. Study-level findings and limits: Relative to memory subsets, naive subsets generally showed larger estimated richness. All-four-donor shared clonotypes had higher generation probabilities than non-shared clonotypes did.

This clonotype originated in a man aged 18 to 30 in good health. What was sequenced was naive CD4+ T cells sorted from blood. Subset described: CD45RA+ positively selected. The genes are TRBV14 and TRBJ1-2; D remains unclear. The CDR3 sequence is CASSQDRGQLYGYTF. The CDR3 coding sequence is TGTGCCAGCAGCCAAGATCGCGGCCAGCTGTATGGCTACACCTTC.